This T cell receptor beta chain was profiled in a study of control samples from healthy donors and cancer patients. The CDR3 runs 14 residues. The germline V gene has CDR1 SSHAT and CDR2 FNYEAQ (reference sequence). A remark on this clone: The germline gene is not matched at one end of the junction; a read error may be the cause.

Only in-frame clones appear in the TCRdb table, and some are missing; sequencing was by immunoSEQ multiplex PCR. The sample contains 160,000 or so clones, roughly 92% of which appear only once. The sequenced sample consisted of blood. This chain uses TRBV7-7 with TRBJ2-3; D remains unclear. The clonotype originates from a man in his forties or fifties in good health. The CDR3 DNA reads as TGTGCTAGCAGCTTAGACTTATACACAGATACGCAGTATTTT. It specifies CASSLDLYTDTQYF.